This T cell receptor beta chain was sequenced for a study of CD8 T cells in ankylosing spondylitis (dated by TCRdb to about 2017). Some background on the complete study: T cell receptor beta repertoires were profiled in healthy donors and ankylosing spondylitis patients so that disease-linked TCR variants could be found. In total, the full study cohort was made up of over a hundred healthy donors and 20 to 25 ankylosing spondylitis patients. Peripheral blood was sampled, and synovial fluid was additionally collected from ankylosing spondylitis patients.

The CDR3 has 16 amino acids, counting the end cysteine and phenylalanine. The read is trimmed to its CDR3 DNA, 48 bases read in frame from base 1. After removal of 4 bases from V and 5 bases from J, the junction retains 5 bases not matched to a gene. This clonotype was counted only a few times. The clone's antigen remains unknown. No base quality information exists; no much larger clone differs at one position. The sequencer was an Illumina HiSeq 2500. TCR beta libraries were prepared by quantitative 5'-RACE with molecular barcodes. Concerning the study's data processing: Disease-linked TCR variants were identified with a new computational method built on a probabilistic model of VDJ rearrangement. TCRdb handled the public reads itself, with Q25 trimming in fastp and clone calling in MiXCR, and kept productive beta chains. All rows with the same CDR3 protein become a single entry with the most common DNA and genes. TCRdb, rather than the study authors, made the V and J calls. Across this sample there are 300,000 to 400,000 distinct CDR3 sequences, with roughly 12% seen only once. The ten largest clones add up to 8% to 9.5% of the sample.

Points the paper makes about the study in general: Significant enrichment of the disease-linked clones was reported in matched synovial fluid samples from ankylosing spondylitis patients. A TCR beta motif of fewer than 10 highly homologous amino acid variants appeared characteristic of blood from ankylosing spondylitis patients. In peripheral blood, the disease-linked clones were found at relatively low frequencies and had a CD8+ phenotype. Some motif variants had previously been reported in the synovial fluid and blood of reactive arthritis patients, which suggests shared mechanisms of disease initiation.

This chain joins TRBV12-3 or TRBV12-4 to TRBJ2-1; TRBD2 fits 13 bases in the junction. Sequenced material: blood, either unsorted or a sorted T cell fraction (not recorded which). The clonotype originates from a female donor with ankylosing spondylitis or in good health (not recorded which). The CDR3 protein is CASSWGTSGVDNEQFF. Read as DNA, the sequence is TGTGCCAGCAGTTGGGGGACTAGCGGGGTTGACAATGAGCAGTTCTTC.